One sample yielded the 27 T cell receptor beta chains listed below, sequenced in a study of T cells after somatic rescue of genetic block (dated by TCRdb to 2019 to 2021). Library preparation was by the immunoSEQ multiplex PCR assay. TCRdb took this table from immuneACCESS and kept in-frame rearrangements with V and J called. Such tables lack part of the clones; where checked against another copy, unresolved V genes explain under half of the gap, and the rest is unexplained. The sample table holds 11,000 or so clones, of which about four fifths were seen once. Under 9.5% of the sample is in the top ten clones. Sequenced sample: peripheral blood mononuclear cells (PBMCs). These receptors were obtained from a boy between 10 and 17 years old.

This clone appeared a single time. The CDR3 loop is CASSLPQGREAFF. The CDR3 nucleotides read TGTGCCAGCAGCTTACCGCAGGGGAGGGAAGCTTTCTTT. The rearrangement links TRBV11-2 to TRBJ1-1; TRBD1 might be the D (6 bases). Trimming stripped 2 bases from V and 8 bases from J, with 12 bases between. CDR1 SGHAT and CDR2 FQNNGV come from the germline V gene. CDR3 length: 13 residues.

The gene calls are TRBV9 and TRBJ1-1; D is perhaps TRBD1 (5 bases). Germline assignment: CDR1 SGDLS and CDR2 YYNGEE. The CDR3 spans 15 residues. Trimming took off 3 bases at V and 3 bases at J, with 15 bases between the two ends. DNA of the CDR3: TGTGCCAGCAGCGGGAGCAGGGTGGGTTACACTGAAGCTTTCTTT. This codes for CASSGSRVGYTEAFF. Combining the CDR3 with reference TRBV9 and TRBJ1-1 gives the whole variable domain DSGVTQTPKHLITATGQRVTLRCSPRSGDLSVYWYQQSLDQGLQFLIQYYNGEERAKGNILERFSAQQFPDLHSELNLSSLELGDSALYFCASSGSRVGYTEAFFGQGTRLTVV.

This clone is a singleton in its sample. The gene calls are TRBV29-1 and TRBJ2-3; no clear D gene. The CDR3 sequence is 14 residues long. Germline V gives CDR1 SQVTM, CDR2 ANQGSEA. V was cut by 4 bases and J by 1 base, with 12 bases left in between. CDR3 residues: CSVGIEVRTDTQYF. The CDR3 DNA is TGCAGCGTTGGGATCGAGGTTCGCACAGATACGCAGTATTTT.

The V call is TRBV6-6, the J call TRBJ1-2; D call uncertain. CDR1 and CDR2 (germline): MNHNY, SVGAGI (reference sequence). This CDR3 region has 12 residues. The V end was cut by 6 bases, the J end by 8 bases, with 13 bases between. This chain's CDR3 is CASSQGLWGYTF. Here the CDR3 DNA reads TGTGCCAGCAGCCAAGGGTTGTGGGGCTACACCTTC.

The chain employs TRBV11-2 and TRBJ2-5; 11 bases line up with TRBD2. Germline assignment: CDR1 SGHAT and CDR2 FQNNGV. V dropped 1 base and J dropped 5; count of bases not matched to a gene: 9. The CDR3 sequence is 17 residues long. CDR3 region: CASSLVGVAGGWETQYF. The CDR3 region has the DNA TGTGCCAGCAGCTTAGTTGGAGTAGCGGGGGGGTGGGAGACCCAGTACTTC.

A single count supports this clone. V usage is TRBV4-2 and J usage is TRBJ1-5, with 8 bases fitting TRBD1. CDR1 and CDR2 (germline): LGHNA, YNFKEQ. The CDR3 length is 17 residues. J lost 9 bases, V lost 2 bases, and 15 bases had no gene match. The CDR3 sequence: CASSQSAGTGARGPQHF. The DNA for the CDR3 is TGTGCCAGCAGCCAATCAGCCGGGACAGGCGCCCGGGGGCCCCAGCATTTT.

This rearrangement joins TRBV5-8 to TRBJ1-5, with a tentative D call TRBD1 (5 bases). This CDR3 has 14 amino acids. Trimming left V 8 bases short and J 2 bases short, with 14 bases between. Germline CDR1 is SGHTS and CDR2 is YDEGEE. CDR3 DNA sequence: TGTGCCAGGCCGGGGCGCGGAGGCAATCAGCCCCAGCATTTT. It encodes CARPGRGGNQPQHF.

V is TRBV11-3 and J is TRBJ2-7; D gene unclear. Germline CDR1 and CDR2: SGHNT and YENEEA. The CDR3 length is 16 residues. Trimming stripped 1 base from V and 5 bases from J, with 18 bases between. The CDR3 protein is CASSLVMGWKVDEQYF. DNA for the CDR3: TGTGCCAGCAGCTTAGTGATGGGGTGGAAGGTTGACGAGCAGTACTTC. Based on the CDR3 plus reference TRBV11-3 and TRBJ2-7, the full variable domain is EAGVVQSPRYKIIEKKQPVAFWCNPISGHNTLYWYLQNLGQGPELLIRYENEEAVDDSQLPKDRFSAERLKGVDSTLKIQPAELGDSAVYLCASSLVMGWKVDEQYFGPGTRLTVT.

A note on this clone: Other nucleotide sequences from this sample produce the same CDR3. The chain is built from TRBV28 and TRBJ2-5; D is undetermined. There are 14 residues in the CDR3. Trimming shortened V by 3 bases and J by 2 bases, and 10 bases separated the two germline ends. Germline V gives CDR1 MDHEN, CDR2 SYDVKM. The CDR3, as DNA: TGTGCCAGCAGTTTCAACAGAACACAAGAGACCCAGTACTTC. This translates into CASSFNRTQETQYF.

The chain joins TRBV4-2 to TRBJ2-1, with 10 bases aligning to TRBD2. V was pared by 0 bases and J by 6 bases, with 8 bases of the junction left unmatched. CDR3 size: 17 residues. Per germline, CDR1 LGHNA and CDR2 YNFKEQ. The CDR3 nucleotides are TGTGCCAGCAGCCAAGAGACTAGCGGGTTATGGGGCAATGAGCAGTTCTTC. Amino acid sequence: CASSQETSGLWGNEQFF.

This chain connects TRBV6-1 to TRBJ2-5; 9 bases agree with TRBD2. TRBJ2-7 matches the DNA end more closely, so the J call is doubtful. Germline values: CDR1 MNHNS, CDR2 SASEGT. The CDR3 sequence is 16 residues long. The CDR3 nucleotides are TGTGCCAGCAGTGAAGCGAGGCCGGGACTAGCATCCGAGCAGTACTTC. This gives the protein CASSEARPGLASEQYF.

The gene calls are TRBV2 and TRBJ2-1; 7 positions agree with TRBD2. V dropped 8 bases and J dropped 6; count of bases not matched to a gene: 13. The germline gives CDR1 SNHLY, CDR2 FYNNEI. The CDR3 contains 15 residues. The DNA for the CDR3 is TGTGCCAGCTACGGACTAGTGACTCTTACCAATGAGCAGTTCTTC. This codes for CASYGLVTLTNEQFF.

The chain recombines TRBV6-1 with TRBJ2-7, with D possibly being TRBD1 (5 bases). This CDR3 spans 13 amino acids. In germline, CDR1 is MNHNS, CDR2 SASEGT. The germline V and J ends were trimmed by 4 bases and 4 bases, with 11 bases remaining between them. In nucleotides, the CDR3 is TGTGCCAGCAGTGTAGAGACAGTTTACGAGCAGTACTTC. This translates into CASSVETVYEQYF.

A few counts support this clone. J is TRBJ2-7 and V is TRBV28; 9 nucleotides match TRBD1. Germline V gene lookup returns CDR1 MDHEN and CDR2 SYDVKM. This CDR3 contains 15 residues. J gave up 5 bases and V 5 bases, and 10 bases lay outside the gene matches. The CDR3: CASSTQDRGRDEQYF. DNA of the CDR3: TGTGCCAGCAGTACACAGGACAGGGGAAGGGACGAGCAGTACTTC.

The rearrangement links TRBV4-3 to TRBJ1-5; D is ambiguous. From germline, CDR1 is LGHNA and CDR2 YSLEER. Trimming stripped 0 bases from V and 2 bases from J, with 5 bases between. This CDR3 region has 14 residues. The CDR3 region is CASSQDLGNQPQHF. The CDR3 DNA is TGCGCCAGCAGCCAAGATCTGGGCAATCAGCCCCAGCATTTT.

The chain uses TRBV2 and TRBJ1-1; unclear D gene. There are 12 residues in the CDR3. V dropped 2 bases and J dropped 9 bases, with 10 bases sitting between them. The germline V gene encodes CDR1 SNHLY and CDR2 FYNNEI. The CDR3 DNA follows: TGTGCCAGCAGTGAACAACCCGGAAAAGCTTTCTTT. This translates into CASSEQPGKAFF. Looking up the rest from reference TRBV2 and TRBJ1-1 gives the full variable domain: EPEVTQTPSHQVTQMGQEVILRCVPISNHLYFYWYRQILGQKVEFLVSFYNNEISEKSEIFDDQFSVERPDGSNFTLKIRSTKLEDSAMYFCASSEQPGKAFFGQGTRLTVV.

The CDR3: CASTPAVSGANVLTF. The CDR3, as DNA: TGTGCCAGCACCCCAGCAGTGTCTGGGGCCAACGTCCTGACTTTC. The rearrangement links TRBV6-6 to TRBJ2-6; D gene uncertain. Between the trimmed V and J ends, which lost 7 bases and 1 base, there was a span of 11 bases. Per the germline V gene, CDR1 is MNHNY and CDR2 is SVGAGI (reference sequence). CDR3 length: 15 residues.

This clone was observed a few times. The chain links TRBV27 to TRBJ2-1, with 15 bases aligning to TRBD2. Germline values: CDR1 MNHEY, CDR2 SMNVEV (reference sequence). J gave up 4 bases and V 4 bases, and 11 bases lay outside the gene matches. CDR3 length: 19 amino acids. In DNA, the CDR3 is TGTGCCAGCAGTTCGTGGACTAGCGGGAGGGCCCTCCCTTACAATGAGCAGTTCTTC. Translated: CASSSWTSGRALPYNEQFF.

The rearrangement links TRBV7-2 to TRBJ1-4; 10 bases are a match to TRBD1. This CDR3 spans 15 amino acids. V dropped 8 bases and J dropped 7; count of bases not matched to a gene: 10. Per germline, CDR1 SGHTA and CDR2 FQGNSA. The CDR3 loop reads CASGKDRGMVEKLFF. For the CDR3, the DNA is TGTGCCAGCGGAAAGGACAGGGGGATGGTTGAAAAACTGTTTTTT.

The CDR3: CASSLNGGSYNEQFF. CDR3 nucleotide sequence: TGTGCCAGCAGCTTAAACGGAGGGTCCTACAATGAGCAGTTCTTC. This chain joins TRBV7-8 and TRBJ2-1; maybe TRBD2 (6 bases). CDR3 size: 15 residues. Germline V lookup: CDR1 SGHVS, CDR2 FQNEAQ. The V end was cut by 2 bases, the J end by 1 base, with 9 bases between.

J is TRBJ2-3 and V is TRBV2; D remains ambiguous. Germline lookup yields CDR1 SNHLY and CDR2 FYNNEI. Trimming stripped 5 bases from V and 7 bases from J, with 4 bases between. CDR3 length: 10 amino acids. CDR3: CASSTNTQYF. CDR3 DNA sequence: TGTGCCAGCAGTACGAATACGCAGTATTTT.

This clone has a single count. V gene TRBV9 combines with J gene TRBJ2-1; TRBD2 might be the D (6 bases). Germline V lookup: CDR1 SGDLS, CDR2 YYNGEE. V lost 4 bases and J 9 bases, leaving 8 bases between the germline ends. The CDR3 has 11 amino acids. CDR3 in DNA: TGTGCCAGCAGCTCCGGGAGTGAGCAGTTCTTC. Translation gives CASSSGSEQFF.

This chain uses TRBV4-3 with TRBJ2-1; 12 positions agree with TRBD2. The J segment lost 1 base and the V segment lost 4 bases, leaving 8 bases of the junction unmatched. Germline V gene data show CDR1 as LGHNA and CDR2 as YSLEER. This CDR3 is 18 amino acids long. The CDR3 sequence: CASSRRLAGAVSYNEQFF. The CDR3 DNA reads as TGCGCCAGCAGCCGCCGACTAGCGGGGGCCGTTTCCTACAATGAGCAGTTCTTC.

This chain connects TRBV28 to TRBJ2-2; 13 bases agree with TRBD2. The germline gives CDR1 MDHEN, CDR2 SYDVKM. The CDR3 contains 18 residues. V shed 1 base, J shed 4 bases, and the junction held 6 bases outside the gene matches. This CDR3 is CASSLSGLAGWGTGELFF. For the CDR3, the DNA is TGTGCCAGCAGTTTATCGGGACTAGCGGGATGGGGCACCGGGGAGCTGTTTTTT.

This chain joins TRBV5-1 and TRBJ2-7; 11 bases are shared with TRBD1. CDR1 and CDR2 (germline): SGHRS, YFSETQ. CDR3 size: 15 residues. Germline trimming cut 4 bases from V and 3 bases from J; bases unmatched to any gene: 6. The CDR3 protein is CASSLGTGGIYEQYF. The DNA for the CDR3 is TGCGCCAGCAGCCTAGGGACAGGGGGAATCTACGAGCAGTACTTC.

The rearrangement joins TRBV6-1 to TRBJ2-5, with 8 nucleotides matching TRBD2. The V gene end was trimmed by 0 bases and the J gene end by 4 bases; junction bases not matched to a gene: 7. The CDR3 has 16 residues. CDR1 and CDR2 (germline): MNHNS, SASEGT. The CDR3: CASSEAWTSIGETQYF. CDR3 sequence (DNA): TGTGCCAGCAGTGAAGCTTGGACTAGCATCGGAGAGACCCAGTACTTC.

The V gene is TRBV7-8, the J gene TRBJ2-5; TRBD2 agrees at 9 bases. The CDR3 runs 17 residues. V shed 1 base, J shed 5 bases, and the junction held 11 bases outside the gene matches. CDR1 is SGHVS, CDR2 FQNEAQ, per germline. The CDR3, as DNA: TGTGCCAGCAGCTTAGTTGGGACTAGCCTCCGGGGCGAGACCCAGTACTTC. This gives the protein CASSLVGTSLRGETQYF.